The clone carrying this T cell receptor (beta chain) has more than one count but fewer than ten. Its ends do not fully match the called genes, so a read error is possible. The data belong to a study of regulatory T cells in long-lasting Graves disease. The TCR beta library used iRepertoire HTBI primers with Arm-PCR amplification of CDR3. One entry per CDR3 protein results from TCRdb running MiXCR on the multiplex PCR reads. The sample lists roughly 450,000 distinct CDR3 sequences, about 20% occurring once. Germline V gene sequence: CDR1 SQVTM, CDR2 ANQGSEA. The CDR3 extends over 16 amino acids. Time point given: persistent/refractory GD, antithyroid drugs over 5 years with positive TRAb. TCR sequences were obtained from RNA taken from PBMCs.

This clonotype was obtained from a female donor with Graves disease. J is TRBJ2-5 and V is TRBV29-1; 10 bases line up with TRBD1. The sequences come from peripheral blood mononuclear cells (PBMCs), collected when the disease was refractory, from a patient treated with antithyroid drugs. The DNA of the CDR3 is TGCAGCGTAGAAGACAGGGGGCGCGGTGGGGAGCAGACCCAGTACTTC. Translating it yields CSVEDRGRGGEQTQYF. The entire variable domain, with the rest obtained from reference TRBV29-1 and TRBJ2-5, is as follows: SAVISQKPSRDICQRGTSLTIQCQVDSQVTMMFWYRQQPGQSLTLIATANQGSEATYESGFVIDKFPISRPNLTFSTLTVSNMSPEDSSIYLCSVEDRGRGGEQTQYFGPGTRLLVL.